One and the same sample provided the 17 T cell receptor beta chains below, sequenced in a study of identical twins listed by TCRdb under 2016. The library was built by means of 5' RACE. The instrument was an Illumina HiSeq 2000. The raw public data were reprocessed by TCRdb itself: fastp quality trimming at Q25, MiXCR clonotype calling, in-frame beta chains only. One record per CDR3 amino acid sequence lists the most common genes and DNA. Here the sample has approximately 550,000 distinct CDR3 sequences; about 22% occur a single time. The leading ten clones occupy approximately 0.49% of the sample. These data were also filed under a second study, of yellow fever vaccine responses in identical twins.

The sequenced sample consisted of CD4+ T cells sorted from blood. Receptors originate from a woman aged 18-30 years in good health.

Only a few counts were recorded for this clonotype. This sequence joins TRBV20-1 and TRBJ2-3; D gene ambiguous. Germline V gives CDR1 DFQATT, CDR2 SNEGSKA (reference sequence). CDR3 length: 14 amino acids. The V and J ends lost 3 bases and 3 bases respectively, with 13 bases between them. CDR3 DNA: TGCAGTGCTAGTTTACCCCCCGGGACAGATACGCAGTATTTT. Encoded protein: CSASLPPGTDTQYF.

This chain links TRBV4-1 with TRBJ2-2; TRBD2 aligns across 12 bases. Trimming removed 1 base from V and 10 bases from J; junction bases left unmatched: 22. The CDR3 length is 21 residues. CDR1 and CDR2 from the germline V gene are MGHRA and YSYEKL. The CDR3 here is CASSQVHRSLAGGHPRVELFF. The CDR3, as DNA: TGCGCCAGCAGCCAAGTACATCGCTCACTAGCGGGAGGACATCCCCGGGTGGAGCTGTTTTTT.

This clonotype was found many times. The chain carries TRBV7-2 and TRBJ2-4; D not resolved. The V end lost 8 bases, the J end lost 9 bases, and 14 bases lay between the germline ends. Per the germline V gene, CDR1 is SGHTA and CDR2 is FQGNSA. This CDR3 region has 12 residues. The DNA for the CDR3 is TGTGCCAGCTCCCAAAGCACGGGCATTCAGTACTTC. It codes for CASSQSTGIQYF. Full variable domain (rest looked up from reference TRBV7-2 and TRBJ2-4): GAGVSQSPSNKVTEKGKDVELRCDPISGHTALYWYRQSLGQGLEFLIYFQGNSAPDKSGLPSDRFSAERTGGSVSTLTIQRTQQEDSAVYLCASSQSTGIQYFGAGTRLSVL.

This clonotype was found a few times. The chain joins TRBV3-1 to TRBJ2-5; D uncertain. The V and J ends lost 1 base and 6 bases respectively, with 6 bases between them. The CDR3 runs 12 residues. The V gene's germline CDR1 is LGHDT and CDR2 YNNKEL (reference sequence). CDR3 residues: CASSQAEKTQYF. In DNA form, the CDR3 reads TGTGCCAGCAGCCAAGCCGAGAAGACCCAGTACTTC.

This chain joins TRBV18 and TRBJ2-3; a weak D match, TRBD1 (6 bases). This CDR3 region has 13 residues. V was pared by 8 bases and J by 3 bases, with 12 bases between. Looked up from germline, CDR1 is KGHSH and CDR2 is LQKENI. DNA of the CDR3: TGTGCCAGCCAAAACAGGGTTACAGATACGCAGTATTTT. Encoded protein: CASQNRVTDTQYF.

The chain is built from TRBV7-9 and TRBJ2-7; D perhaps matches TRBD1 (5 bases). Germline V gives CDR1 SEHNR, CDR2 FQNEAQ (reference sequence). This CDR3 has 14 amino acids. V was clipped by 1 base and J by 3 bases, with 10 bases between them. The DNA for the CDR3 is TGTGCCAGCAGCTTAGGGGCAGGGATCTACGAGCAGTACTTC. This gives the protein CASSLGAGIYEQYF. Based on the CDR3 plus reference TRBV7-9 and TRBJ2-7, the full variable domain is DTGVSQNPRHKITKRGQNVTFRCDPISEHNRLYWYRQTLGQGPEFLTYFQNEAQLEKSRLLSDRFSAERPKGSFSTLEIQRTEQGDSAMYLCASSLGAGIYEQYFGPGTRLTVT.

In DNA form, the CDR3 reads TGTGCCATCCGTATGAACACTGAAGCTTTCTTT. It is translated as CAIRMNTEAFF. The chain links TRBV10-3 to TRBJ1-1, with D unresolved. CDR1 is ENHRY and CDR2 is SYGVKD in the germline V gene. Trimming shortened V by 8 bases and J by 0 bases, and 4 bases separated the two germline ends. CDR3 length: 11 amino acids.

The chain carries TRBV5-1 and TRBJ2-7; 7 positions agree with TRBD2. The CDR3 length is 16 residues. Germline V lookup: CDR1 SGHRS, CDR2 YFSETQ. The V segment lost 3 bases and the J segment 0 bases; nucleotides outside the gene matches: 9. The CDR3 DNA sequence: TGCGCCAGCAGCTCGCTTATAGCGGGTTCCTCCTACGAGCAGTACTTC. Translation gives CASSSLIAGSSYEQYF.

The rearrangement links TRBV28 to TRBJ2-3; D remains ambiguous. The CDR3 covers 15 residues. Germline CDR1 reads MDHEN; CDR2 reads SYDVKM. V was clipped by 3 bases and J by 3 bases, with 13 bases between them. The DNA of the CDR3 is TGTGCCAGCAGTTTTAGGCTCGAGGAAACAGATACGCAGTATTTT. This gives the protein CASSFRLEETDTQYF.

The chain uses TRBV24-1 and TRBJ2-5, with D unresolved. This CDR3 has 13 amino acids. In germline, CDR1 is KGHDR, CDR2 SFDVKD. Trimming removed 2 bases from V and 4 bases from J, with 7 bases in between. The CDR3 nucleotides are TGTGCCACCAGTGATTATCTGACAGAGACCCAGTACTTC. This codes for CATSDYLTETQYF.

This clonotype was detected a few times. V is TRBV27 and J is TRBJ2-2; 7 nucleotides line up with TRBD2. This CDR3 spans 14 amino acids. The V segment lost 3 bases and the J segment 4 bases; nucleotides outside the gene matches: 2. Germline CDR1 reads MNHEY; CDR2 reads SMNVEV (reference sequence). Here the CDR3 reads CASSFLAGTGELFF. CDR3 in DNA: TGTGCCAGCAGTTTCTTAGCGGGCACCGGGGAGCTGTTTTTT.

The chain uses TRBV7-9 and TRBJ2-3; no clear D. The V gene's germline CDR1 is SEHNR and CDR2 FQNEAQ (reference sequence). Between the trimmed V and J ends, which lost 1 base and 6 bases, there was a span of 11 bases. This CDR3 is 14 amino acids long. The CDR3 region is CASSLGQSKDTQYF. CDR3 nucleotide sequence: TGTGCCAGCAGCTTAGGCCAGTCGAAGGATACGCAGTATTTT. The whole variable domain, filled in from reference TRBV7-9 and TRBJ2-3, reads DTGVSQNPRHKITKRGQNVTFRCDPISEHNRLYWYRQTLGQGPEFLTYFQNEAQLEKSRLLSDRFSAERPKGSFSTLEIQRTEQGDSAMYLCASSLGQSKDTQYFGPGTRLTVL.

The V gene is TRBV27, the J gene TRBJ2-2; 7 bases align to TRBD1. CDR1 is MNHEY and CDR2 is SMNVEV in the germline V gene (reference sequence). CDR3 size: 15 residues. J was trimmed by 2 bases and V by 6 bases; bases with no gene match: 6. This CDR3 reads CASRTRQGNTGELFF. The CDR3 coding sequence is TGTGCCAGCAGGACGAGACAGGGAAACACCGGGGAGCTGTTTTTT.

The chain carries TRBV9 and TRBJ2-1, with D unresolved. Trimming took off 0 bases at V and 5 bases at J, with 6 bases between the two ends. The germline V gene encodes CDR1 SGDLS and CDR2 YYNGEE. This CDR3 is 13 amino acids long. This CDR3 is CASSVGADNEQFF. The CDR3 nucleotides read TGTGCCAGCAGCGTAGGGGCCGACAATGAGCAGTTCTTC.

CDR3: CASSGTGAQGEQYV. The CDR3 DNA reads as TGTGCCAGCAGTGGGACAGGGGCGCAGGGCGAGCAGTACGTC. J is TRBJ2-7 and V is TRBV25-1; 9 positions agree with TRBD1. J was trimmed by 6 bases and V by 4 bases; bases with no gene match: 7. The germline V gene encodes CDR1 MGHDK and CDR2 SYGVNS. The CDR3 has 14 amino acids.

The rearrangement links TRBV6-7 to TRBJ2-3; D unclear. TRBV6-7 is filed as an ORF, its function uncertain. The V gene lost 6 bases and the J gene lost 2 bases, with 12 bases spanning the gap. CDR3 size: 14 residues. The CDR3 spells CASREHSATDTQYF. Here the CDR3 DNA reads TGTGCCAGCAGAGAGCACTCCGCCACAGATACGCAGTATTTT.

The chain links TRBV5-1 to TRBJ1-2; 9 nucleotides align to TRBD1. V shed 7 bases, J shed 4 bases, and the junction held 5 bases outside the gene matches. The CDR3 runs to 13 residues. CDR1 and CDR2 (germline): SGHRS, YFSETQ. CDR3 sequence: CASRAGQGYGYTF. The DNA for the CDR3 is TGCGCCAGCCGGGCGGGACAGGGCTATGGCTACACCTTC.